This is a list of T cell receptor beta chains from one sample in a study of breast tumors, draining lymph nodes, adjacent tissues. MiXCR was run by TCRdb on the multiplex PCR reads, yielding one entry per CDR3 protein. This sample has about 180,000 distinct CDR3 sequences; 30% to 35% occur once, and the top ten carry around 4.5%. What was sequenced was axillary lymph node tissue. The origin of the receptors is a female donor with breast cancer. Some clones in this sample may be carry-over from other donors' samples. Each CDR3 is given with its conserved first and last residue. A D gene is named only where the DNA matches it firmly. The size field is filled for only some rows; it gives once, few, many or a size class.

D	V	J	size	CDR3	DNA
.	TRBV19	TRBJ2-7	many	CASSPPGAGGYEQYF	TGTGCCAGTAGTCCCCCCGGGGCAGGAGGCTACGAGCAGTACTTC
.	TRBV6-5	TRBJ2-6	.	CASSPRDSYEQCF	TGTGCCAGCAGTCCCCGGGACTCCTACGAGCAGTGCTTC
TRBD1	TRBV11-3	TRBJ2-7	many	CASSSRTGAYEQYF	TGTGCCAGCAGCTCCAGGACAGGGGCCTACGAGCAGTACTTC
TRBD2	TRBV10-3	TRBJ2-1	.	CASRGGGNYNEQFF	TGTGCTTCACGCGGGGGGGGAAACTACAATGAGCAGTTCTTC
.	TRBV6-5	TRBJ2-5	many	CASSYGQGVETQYF	TGTGCCAGCAGTTACGGTCAGGGAGTCGAGACCCAGTACTTC
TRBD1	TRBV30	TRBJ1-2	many	CAWRQPGQINYGYTF	TGTGCCTGGAGGCAGCCGGGACAGATCAACTATGGCTACACCTTC
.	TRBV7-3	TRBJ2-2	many	CASSSTPGKLNTGELFF	TGTGCCAGCAGCTCCACCCCCGGAAAGCTGAACACCGGGGAGCTGTTTTTT
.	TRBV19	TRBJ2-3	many	CASGAGDSTDTQYF	TGTGCCAGTGGTGCAGGGGACTCCACAGATACGCAGTATTTT
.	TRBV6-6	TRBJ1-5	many	CASSYALGEQPQHF	TGTGCCAGCAGTTACGCCCTCGGGGAGCAGCCCCAGCATTTT
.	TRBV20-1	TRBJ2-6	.	CSARDGGGGANVLTF	TGCAGTGCTAGAGATGGGGGCGGGGGGGCCAACGTCCTGACTTTC
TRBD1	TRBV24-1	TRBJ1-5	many	CATSDSSGGYNQPQHF	TGTGCCACCAGTGATTCTTCAGGGGGCTATAATCAGCCCCAGCATTTT
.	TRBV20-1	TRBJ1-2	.	CSARSYSGEGTF	TGCAGTGCTAGGTCTTATAGCGGGGAAGGGACCTTC
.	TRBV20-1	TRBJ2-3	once	CGARATATDTQYF	TGCGGTGCTAGAGCCACTGCTACAGATACGCAGTATTTT
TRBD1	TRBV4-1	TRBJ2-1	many	CASSQTGMNEQFF	TGCGCCAGCAGCCAGACAGGGATGAATGAGCAGTTCTTC
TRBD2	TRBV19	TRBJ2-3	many	CASSIVQRGAEDTQYF	TGTGCCAGTAGTATAGTCCAGCGGGGGGCCGAGGATACGCAGTATTTT
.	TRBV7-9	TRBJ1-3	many	CASSFQGPGNTIYF	TGTGCCAGCAGCTTTCAGGGGCCTGGAAACACCATATATTTT
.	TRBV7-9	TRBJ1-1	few	CASSIAGDRGTEAFF	TGTGCCAGCAGCATTGCAGGGGACCGGGGCACTGAAGCTTTCTTT
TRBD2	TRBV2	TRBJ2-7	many	CASSGRGGYEQYF	TGTGCCAGCAGTGGCCGGGGGGGCTACGAGCAGTACTTC
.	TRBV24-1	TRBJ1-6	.	CATSEDGSYNSPLHF	TGTGCCACCAGCGAGGACGGCTCCTATAATTCACCCCTCCACTTT
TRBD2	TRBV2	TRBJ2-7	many	CASREGLRYEQYF	TGTGCCAGCAGGGAGGGACTACGCTACGAGCAGTACTTC
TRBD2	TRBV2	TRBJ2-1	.	CASRGLAGDQFF	TGTGCCAGCAGGGGGCTAGCGGGAGATCAGTTCTTC
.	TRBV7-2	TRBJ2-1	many	CASSLDGGLSYNEQFF	TGTGCCAGCAGCTTAGATGGGGGGCTCTCCTACAATGAGCAGTTCTTC
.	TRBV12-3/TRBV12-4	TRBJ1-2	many	CASSRGRTNYGYTF	TGTGCCAGCAGCCGGGGACGGACTAACTATGGCTACACCTTC
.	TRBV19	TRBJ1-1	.	CASSPWARGRNTEAFF	TGTGCCAGTAGTCCCTGGGCCAGGGGTAGGAACACTGAAGCTTTCTTT
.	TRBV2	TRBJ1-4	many	CASRGGTGLEKLFF	TGTGCCAGCAGAGGGGGGACGGGACTTGAAAAACTGTTTTTT
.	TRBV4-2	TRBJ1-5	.	CASSQEGTDIQPQHF	TGTGCCAGCAGCCAAGAGGGTACAGATATTCAGCCCCAGCATTTT
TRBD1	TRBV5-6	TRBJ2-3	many	CASSWDRSSDTQYF	TGTGCCAGCAGCTGGGACAGGAGTTCAGATACGCAGTATTTT
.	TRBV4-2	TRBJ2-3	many	CASSQSARGRTDTQYF	TGTGCCAGCAGCCAATCGGCCCGGGGGCGCACAGATACGCAGTATTTT
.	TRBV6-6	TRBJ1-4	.	CASSYGVRRKLFF	TGTGCCAGCAGTTACGGGGTTCGACGGAAACTGTTTTTT
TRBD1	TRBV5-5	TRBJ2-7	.	CASSLFGTGDHVQYF	TGTGCCAGCAGCCTCTTCGGGACAGGGGACCACGTGCAGTACTTC
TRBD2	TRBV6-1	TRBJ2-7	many	CASSEVRLAGGRREQYF	TGTGCCAGCAGTGAAGTGAGACTAGCGGGGGGCCGGAGGGAGCAGTACTTC
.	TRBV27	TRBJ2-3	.	CASSLSLGFSDTQYF	TGTGCCAGCAGTTTATCGTTGGGCTTCTCAGATACGCAGTATTTT
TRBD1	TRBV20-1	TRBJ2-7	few	CSARGHRDRGSSWYEQYF	TGCAGTGCTAGAGGTCATCGGGACAGGGGTAGTAGTTGGTACGAGCAGTACTTC
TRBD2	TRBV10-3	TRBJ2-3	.	CAILPGLAGGGTDTQYF	TGTGCCATACTGCCGGGACTAGCGGGAGGGGGCACAGATACGCAGTATTTT
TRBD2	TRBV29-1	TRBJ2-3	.	CSVGRLADHNEQYF	TGCAGCGTTGGTAGGCTAGCGGACCACAATGAGCAGTATTTT
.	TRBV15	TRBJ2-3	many	CATSGPGVTNTDTQYF	TGTGCCACCAGCGGTCCGGGAGTAACAAACACAGATACGCAGTATTTT
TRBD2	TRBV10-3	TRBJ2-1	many	CAISGPLGLAGPTSYNEQFF	TGTGCCATCAGCGGACCCCTGGGACTAGCGGGACCGACTTCCTACAATGAGCAGTTCTTC
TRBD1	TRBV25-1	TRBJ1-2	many	CASRGAGQGVKAFGYTF	TGTGCCAGCAGGGGCGCGGGACAGGGGGTAAAAGCGTTTGGCTACACCTTC
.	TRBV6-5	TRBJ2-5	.	CAGSEFETQYF	TGTGCCGGCAGTGAGTTTGAGACCCAGTACTTC
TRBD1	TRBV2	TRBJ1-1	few	CASRTRDSFTEAFF	TGTGCCAGCAGGACCCGGGACAGTTTCACTGAAGCTTTCTTT
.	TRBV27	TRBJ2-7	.	CASSLGRVAYEQYF	TGTGCCAGCAGTTTAGGACGGGTGGCCTACGAGCAGTACTTC
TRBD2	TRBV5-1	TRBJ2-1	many	CASSSRLAGVPSNEQFF	TGCGCCAGCAGCTCGAGACTAGCGGGGGTTCCCAGCAATGAGCAGTTCTTC
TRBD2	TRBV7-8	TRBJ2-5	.	CASINAGTSGETQHF	TGTGCCAGCATCAATGCCGGGACTAGCGGCGAGACCCAGCACTTC
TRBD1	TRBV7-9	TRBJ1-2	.	CASDRDRTYYGYTF	TGTGCCAGCGACAGGGACAGGACTTACTATGGCTACACCTTC
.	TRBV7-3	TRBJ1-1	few	CASSKTGMTEAFF	TGTGCCAGCAGCAAAACAGGGATGACTGAAGCTTTCTTT
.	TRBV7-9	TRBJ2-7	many	CASSLGQIKYEQYF	TGTGCCAGCAGCTTAGGACAGATCAAATACGAGCAGTACTTC
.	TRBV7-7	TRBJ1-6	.	CASSLISRGESPLHF	TGTGCTAGCAGCTTAATTTCGAGGGGAGAGTCACCCCTCCACTTT
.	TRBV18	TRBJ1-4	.	CASSPRPWKGPNEKLFF	TGTGCCAGCTCACCACGCCCCTGGAAGGGGCCTAATGAAAAACTGTTTTTT
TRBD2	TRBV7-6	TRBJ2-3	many	CASSLVGLGTDTQYF	TGTGCCAGCAGCTTAGTGGGACTAGGGACAGATACGCAGTATTTT
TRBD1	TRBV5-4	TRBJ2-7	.	CASSFSAAGGPYEQYF	TGTGCCAGCAGCTTCTCCGCGGCAGGGGGCCCCTACGAGCAGTACTTC